This T cell receptor beta chain was sequenced for a study of blood T cells in healthy people across ages (dated by TCRdb to 2014 to 2015). At the level of the whole study: In model experiments, roughly one uniquely barcoded TCR beta cDNA molecule per two T cells was captured by template switching. Using deep sequencing normalized with unique cDNA molecular identifiers, the study measured how TCR beta repertoire diversity changes with age. The donors were divided into four age groups: young (average approximately 17 years), middle-aged (approximately 41), aged (approximately 62) and long-lived (about 80). Donors of different ages were randomly distributed across sequencing lanes to avoid experimental bias. The study analyzed two additional independent replicas of 1 million unique cDNA reads from the same blood draw for two donors, one aged 18 to 29 and one aged 80 or older. Findings and caveats that apply to the study as a whole: Compared with the aged group, more naive CD4+ T cells, fewer expanded clones and increased TCR diversity were shown by the long-lived group, suggesting age selection. A strong correlation was found between observed TCR beta diversity and the percentage of naive T cells measured by flow cytometry. Because profiling used bulk unsorted PBMCs, naive and antigen-experienced compartments could not be compared conclusively. Because the CMV infection status of the donors was unknown, age-related changes in expanded clonotypes may potentially have been confounded. Estimates of total diversity based on one million sequenced T cells were considered lower bounds and underestimates. Observed TCR beta diversity per million T cells fell roughly linearly with age, and a significant reduction was already apparent by age around 36.

Donors were a few dozen systemically healthy Caucasian individuals from Russia aged 6 to 90 years. Each donor gave around 9.9 milliliters of peripheral blood, collected into EDTA-treated Vacutainer tubes. Ficoll-Paque density-gradient centrifugation was used to isolate PBMCs, with at least 7 million per sample. Total RNA was extracted from PBMCs with Trizol reagent, with at least 6 micrograms obtained per sample. Naive CD45RAhigh/CD27high T cell percentages were measured by flow cytometry on a PBMC aliquot from every donor. CDR1 and CDR2, per the germline V gene, are SQVTM and ANQGSEA. V and J are trimmed by 6 bases and 6 bases, and the gene matches miss 13 bases of the junction. The CDR3 has 15 amino acids, counting the end cysteine and phenylalanine. Of the read, only the CDR3 DNA is kept; its 45 bases are in frame from base 1. The library was built by means of 5' RACE. TCRdb shows the sequencer as Illumina HiSeq 2500. A second PCR of roughly 7 to 12 cycles was performed with a sample-barcoded 5' primer and a J-beta primer mix. Each TCR beta cDNA molecule received a unique molecular identifier from a template-switch 5' adaptor carrying 12 random nucleotides. Each sample yielded at least 3 million CDR3-containing paired-end reads. The Mint cDNA synthesis kit, primed by a TRBC-specific oligonucleotide, was used to synthesize first-strand cDNA from all RNA. After uracil-DNA glycosylase treatment, a first 18-cycle PCR used universal primers M1SS and BC2_uni_R on all cDNA. As for the authors' bioinformatics: Normalization of each sample was performed by random selection of 1 million high-quality reads, each carrying a distinct molecular identifier. Instead of being binned into consensus sequences, reads with shared molecular identifiers were discarded. MiTCR, with a Q25 quality threshold and the strictest error-elimination algorithm, was used for CDR3 identification, clonotype clustering and error correction. Lower-bound total TCR beta diversity was estimated with a nonparametric unseen species model using Euler transformation. TCRdb handled the public reads itself, with Q25 trimming in fastp and clone calling in MiXCR, and kept productive beta chains. CDR3 protein duplicates are merged, each entry listing the most common genes and DNA. The V and J calls, along with clone size, are taken from TCRdb and not from the paper's own processing. This sample lists roughly 800,000 distinct CDR3 sequences; 53% were detected once. Roughly 37% of the sample rests with the top ten.

About this clonotype itself: Its antigen is currently not known. No base-level quality is on record; no much larger clone is a single base apart.

Recombination connected TRBV29-1 to TRBJ1-1; 10 bases in between match TRBD1. The origin of this receptor is an elderly man in good health. The specimen sequenced was blood. The DNA sequence is TGCAGCGTCAGGTCTCGACAGGGGGCGATACCTGAAGCTTTCTTT. Its translation is CSVRSRQGAIPEAFF.